These 28 T cell receptor beta chains were sequenced from one sample in a study of T cells in localized non-small cell lung cancer. Using immunoSEQ multiplex PCR, the repertoire was profiled, and TCRdb retains in-frame clones only, with some absent. This table holds 55,000 to 65,000 clones, about 89% found once. Sequencing was performed on peripheral blood, taken before any cancer treatment. These TCRs come from a man aged 35 to 70 with stage I lung adenocarcinoma.

The chain combines TRBV7-9 with TRBJ1-5; 10 positions match TRBD1. The trim removed 5 bases at V and 7 bases at J, leaving 5 bases unmatched. The germline V gene has CDR1 SEHNR and CDR2 FQNEAQ (reference sequence). The CDR3 is 14 residues long. Written as DNA, the CDR3 is TGTGCCAGCAGCGGCGGGACAGGGGACCAGCCCCAGCATTTT. Translation gives CASSGGTGDQPQHF.

The chain recombines TRBV7-8 with TRBJ1-4; D perhaps matches TRBD1 (5 bases). CDR3 length equals 17 residues. From germline, CDR1 is SGHVS and CDR2 FQNEAQ. Trimming took 1 base from V and 1 from J, leaving 13 bases between them. In DNA, the CDR3 is TGTGCCAGCAGCTTAGTCGTCAGGGAACTAACTAATGAAAAACTGTTTTTT. Translating it yields CASSLVVRELTNEKLFF.

The chain links TRBV27 to TRBJ1-2; 8 nucleotides align to TRBD1. Germline V lookup: CDR1 MNHEY, CDR2 SMNVEV (reference sequence). This CDR3 spans 16 amino acids. Germline trimming cut 5 bases from V and 3 bases from J; bases unmatched to any gene: 11. The CDR3 loop is CASSPDRAKRDYGYTF. CDR3 nucleotides: TGTGCCAGCAGTCCGGACAGGGCTAAACGGGACTATGGCTACACCTTC.

The chain joins TRBV2 to TRBJ2-5, with D unclear. CDR1 SNHLY and CDR2 FYNNEI come from the germline V gene. This CDR3 has 11 amino acids. V lost 4 bases and J lost 5, with 5 bases in between. The CDR3, as DNA: TGTGCCAGCAGTGTAGAGGAGACCCAGTACTTC. As protein: CASSVEETQYF.

The chain employs TRBV6-1 and TRBJ1-5; no reliable D call. Looked up from germline, CDR1 is MNHNS and CDR2 is SASEGT. The CDR3 extends over 15 amino acids. The V end was cut by 9 bases, the J end by 0 bases, with 15 bases between. This CDR3 reads CASTTEGLSNQPQHF. The CDR3 DNA is TGTGCCAGTACCACGGAGGGCCTTAGCAATCAGCCCCAGCATTTT.

The rearrangement joins TRBV4-1 to TRBJ2-7; the match to TRBD1 covers 10 bases. V was clipped by 3 bases and J by 4 bases; unmatched bases: 9. The CDR3 has 16 residues. Per the germline V gene, CDR1 is MGHRA and CDR2 is YSYEKL. The CDR3 DNA is TGCGCCAGCAGCCAGGGATCGGGACAGGGGAATTACGAGCAGTACTTC. It is translated as CASSQGSGQGNYEQYF.

This chain connects TRBV4-3 to TRBJ2-7; 13 nucleotides match TRBD2. This CDR3 comprises 15 residues. V lost 3 bases, J lost 5 bases, and 4 bases stayed unmatched. Germline loops: CDR1 LGHNA, CDR2 YSLEER. Here the CDR3 reads CASSHGTSGIDEQYF. Written as DNA, the CDR3 is TGCGCCAGCAGCCACGGGACTAGCGGGATCGACGAGCAGTACTTC.

The chain employs TRBV6-1 and TRBJ2-5; 7 bases map to TRBD1. This CDR3 spans 14 amino acids. The germline V gene encodes CDR1 MNHNS and CDR2 SASEGT. V was clipped by 0 bases and J by 4 bases; unmatched bases: 2. The CDR3 DNA sequence: TGTGCCAGCAGTGAAGCTTCAGGGGGAGAGACCCAGTACTTC. It encodes CASSEASGGETQYF.

The chain carries TRBV27 and TRBJ2-7; D is perhaps TRBD2 (5 bases). The CDR3 consists of 14 residues. V lost 3 bases, J lost 4 bases, and 13 bases lay in between. The V gene's germline CDR1 is MNHEY and CDR2 SMNVEV (reference sequence). CDR3 coding DNA: TGTGCCAGCAGTTTTCTAGCATCTCGGTACGAGCAGTACTTC. Amino acid sequence: CASSFLASRYEQYF.

This chain uses TRBV19 with TRBJ2-2; 9 nucleotides match TRBD1. V dropped 5 bases and J dropped 7; count of bases not matched to a gene: 8. The CDR3 has 15 amino acids. Germline CDR1 reads LNHDA; CDR2 reads SQIVND (reference sequence). In DNA, the CDR3 is TGTGCCAGTAGTCGTGGACAGGGGAGGGTCGGGGAGCTGTTTTTT. It is translated as CASSRGQGRVGELFF. Full variable domain (rest looked up from reference TRBV19 and TRBJ2-2): DGGITQSPKYLFRKEGQNVTLSCEQNLNHDAMYWYRQDPGQGLRLIYYSQIVNDFQKGDIAEGYSVSREKKESFPLTVTSAQKNPTAFYLCASSRGQGRVGELFFGEGSRLTVL.

This clone has just one count. The rearrangement links TRBV2 to TRBJ1-5, with 8 bases fitting TRBD1. The ends lost 4 bases at V and 6 bases at J; junction bases unmatched: 11. The germline gives CDR1 SNHLY, CDR2 FYNNEI. The CDR3 consists of 16 residues. CDR3 sequence (DNA): TGTGCCAGCAGTGCCGGGACAGGTGGGTTGACTCAGCCCCAGCATTTT. It is translated as CASSAGTGGLTQPQHF.

V and J are TRBV5-1 and TRBJ2-2; possibly TRBD1 for D (6 bases). CDR1 SGHRS and CDR2 YFSETQ come from the germline V gene. The CDR3 length is 14 residues. The V end lost 2 bases, the J end lost 1 base, and 6 bases lay between the germline ends. The CDR3: CASSLQGNTGELFF. DNA of the CDR3: TGCGCCAGCAGCTTACAGGGGAACACCGGGGAGCTGTTTTTT.

V gene TRBV5-1 combines with J gene TRBJ2-7; tentative D call: TRBD1 (6 bases). Trimming pared 5 bases from V and 9 bases from J, leaving 21 bases between. Germline CDR1 reads SGHRS; CDR2 reads YFSETQ. The CDR3 consists of 14 residues. The CDR3 sequence: CASRSRQEDTVQYF. DNA of the CDR3: TGCGCCAGCAGGTCCCGACAGGAAGATACGGTGCAGTACTTC.

The chain joins TRBV29-1 to TRBJ2-5; no firm D call. Germline lookup yields CDR1 SQVTM and CDR2 ANQGSEA. The CDR3 loop spans 10 amino acids. Trimming stripped 6 bases from V and 5 bases from J, with 7 bases between. CDR3 DNA sequence: TGCAGCGTCTTCGAGGAGACCCAGTACTTC. Protein sequence: CSVFEETQYF.

The rearrangement uses TRBV5-1 and TRBJ1-2, with D unclear. CDR1 is SGHRS, CDR2 YFSETQ, per germline. The CDR3 runs 14 residues. Trimming cost V 0 bases and J 8 bases, with 14 bases left between them. The DNA for the CDR3 is TGCGCCAGCAGCTTGGGTTTAACCTCGGAGGGCTACACCTTC. It specifies CASSLGLTSEGYTF.

This clone was observed once. The CDR3 nucleotides read TGTGCCAGCAGGGGGGGGGCTAGCGGGAGGATGAATGAGCAGTTCTTC. Amino acid sequence: CASRGGASGRMNEQFF. The chain uses TRBV6-6 and TRBJ2-1, with 11 bases lining up with TRBD2. There are 16 residues in the CDR3. V shed 6 bases, J shed 7 bases, and the junction held 11 bases outside the gene matches. The V gene's germline CDR1 is MNHNY and CDR2 SVGAGI (reference sequence).

The chain has TRBV9 and TRBJ2-7; D gene ambiguous. CDR1 is SGDLS, CDR2 YYNGEE, per germline. Trimming stripped 0 bases from V and 2 bases from J, with 9 bases between. The CDR3 length is 14 residues. CDR3 region: CASSVGAAPYEQYF. CDR3 sequence (DNA): TGTGCCAGCAGCGTAGGGGCCGCACCCTACGAGCAGTACTTC. The full variable domain, its missing parts supplied by reference TRBV9 and TRBJ2-7, is DSGVTQTPKHLITATGQRVTLRCSPRSGDLSVYWYQQSLDQGLQFLIQYYNGEERAKGNILERFSAQQFPDLHSELNLSSLELGDSALYFCASSVGAAPYEQYFGPGTRLTVT.

The chain couples TRBV9 to TRBJ2-3; 7 bases fit TRBD1. This CDR3 region has 15 residues. Germline values: CDR1 SGDLS, CDR2 YYNGEE. The V segment lost 0 bases and the J segment 1 base; nucleotides outside the gene matches: 2. The CDR3 nucleotides read TGTGCCAGCAGCGTAGGAACAGGGGGCACAGATACGCAGTATTTT. Translating it yields CASSVGTGGTDTQYF.

This chain connects TRBV11-3 to TRBJ2-2; D is possibly TRBD2 (6 bases). Trimming cost V 6 bases and J 5 bases, with 19 bases left between them. The germline V gene encodes CDR1 SGHNT and CDR2 YENEEA. This CDR3 contains 16 residues. The CDR3 is CASRKGTEGGTGELFF. DNA of the CDR3: TGTGCCAGCAGAAAAGGCACGGAGGGCGGGACCGGGGAGCTGTTTTTT.

V and J are TRBV6-4 and TRBJ2-5, with a tentative D call TRBD2 (7 bases). The CDR3 runs 14 residues. The V gene lost 2 bases and the J gene lost 5 bases, with 12 bases spanning the gap. The germline CDR1 and CDR2 sequences are MRHNA and SNTAGT. CDR3 loop: CASSDGGGQETQYF. In nucleotides, the CDR3 is TGTGCCAGCAGTGACGGGGGGGGGCAGGAGACCCAGTACTTC.

V and J are TRBV9 and TRBJ2-2; unclear D gene. Trimming removed 3 bases from V and 6 bases from J, with 9 bases in between. Germline V lookup: CDR1 SGDLS, CDR2 YYNGEE. CDR3 length equals 13 residues. The CDR3 region is CASSDGGPGELFF. In DNA, the CDR3 is TGTGCCAGCAGCGACGGTGGTCCCGGGGAGCTGTTTTTT. Complete variable domain (other parts from reference TRBV9 and TRBJ2-2): DSGVTQTPKHLITATGQRVTLRCSPRSGDLSVYWYQQSLDQGLQFLIQYYNGEERAKGNILERFSAQQFPDLHSELNLSSLELGDSALYFCASSDGGPGELFFGEGSRLTVL.

The rearrangement uses TRBV19 and TRBJ2-7; a possible D gene is TRBD2 (5 bases). CDR3 length: 13 residues. The ends were cut back, 10 bases at V and 3 bases at J, with 16 bases in the middle. CDR1 is LNHDA and CDR2 is SQIVND in the germline V gene (reference sequence). CDR3 loop: CATSATGGYEQYF. CDR3 DNA sequence: TGTGCCACCTCAGCAACTGGAGGCTACGAGCAGTACTTC.

The V gene is TRBV7-2, the J gene TRBJ1-2, with D tentatively TRBD1 (6 bases). Germline CDR1 is SGHTA and CDR2 is FQGNSA. The V end lost 1 base, the J end lost 5 bases, and 14 bases lay between the germline ends. This CDR3 is built from 15 residues. CDR3 coding DNA: TGTGCCAGCAGCTTAGGGGGCCAGGGGACGTATGGCTACACCTTC. It codes for CASSLGGQGTYGYTF.

The J gene is TRBJ2-1, the V gene TRBV6-5; a possible D gene is TRBD2 (5 bases). Germline CDR1 and CDR2: MNHEY and SVGAGI. CDR3 size: 15 residues. Trimming shortened V by 0 bases and J by 10 bases, and 16 bases separated the two germline ends. The CDR3 loop reads CASSYSPGITGEQFF. The CDR3, as DNA: TGTGCCAGCAGTTACTCCCCGGGAATTACCGGGGAGCAGTTCTTC.

V and J are TRBV21-1 and TRBJ2-3; the table assigns TRBD2, which was not confirmed against the DNA. TRBV21-1 is marked as a pseudogene. The CDR3 loop spans 18 amino acids. The CDR3 spells CASSSVSGFTSRTDTQYF. The CDR3 DNA reads as TGTGCCAGCAGCAGTGTGAGCGGATTCACCTCTCGCACAGATACGCAGTATTTT.

The chain uses TRBV7-6 and TRBJ1-2, with D possibly TRBD1 on 5 matching bases. CDR1 is SGHVS, CDR2 FNYEAQ, per germline. The V and J ends lost 5 bases and 2 bases respectively, with 15 bases between them. The CDR3 runs 15 residues. Here the CDR3 reads CASSPVGGLNYGYTF. The CDR3 bases are TGTGCCAGCAGCCCCGTGGGGGGGTTGAACTATGGCTACACCTTC. The variable domain in full, with the rest retrieved from reference TRBV7-6 and TRBJ1-2, is GAGVSQSPRYKVTKRGQDVALRCDPISGHVSLYWYRQALGQGPEFLTYFNYEAQQDKSGLPNDRFSAERPEGSISTLTIQRTEQRDSAMYRCASSPVGGLNYGYTFGSGTRLTVV.

On this clone: An end of the junction does not agree with germline; a read error may underlie this. The J gene is TRBJ1-2, the V gene TRBV2; no reliable D call. Germline CDR1 SNHLY, CDR2 FYNNEI. The CDR3 has 8 residues. This CDR3 reads CASSALYF. CDR3 sequence (DNA): TGTGCCAGCAGTGCCCTCTACTTC.

This clone was recorded only once. The chain recombines TRBV11-3 with TRBJ2-1, with 11 bases matching TRBD2. Unmatched junction bases numbered 9, after V lost 5 bases and J lost 6 bases. This CDR3 is built from 16 residues. CDR1 is SGHNT, CDR2 YENEEA, per germline. The DNA of the CDR3 is TGTGCCAGCAGCCCGAGATGGCTAGCGGGAGGCAATGAGCAGTTCTTC. The encoded protein is CASSPRWLAGGNEQFF.